These 14 T cell receptor beta chains were all obtained from the same sample, sequenced in a study of vaccination and CD4 T cells after COVID-19. Which antigens these TCRs recognize remains unknown. The assay that was used to sequence DNA from cultured CD4+ T cells was the Oncomine TCR Beta short-read assay. TCRdb itself ran the PCR reads through MiXCR, one entry per CDR3 protein. The sample holds about 20,000 distinct CDR3 sequences, roughly three fifths seen once. Indicated treatment: roughly ten-day PBMC culture with coronavirus spike peptide pools or control peptides (ViraFEST assay). The specimen comprised CD4+ T cells from blood, cultured in vitro, sampled after SARS-CoV-2 vaccination. The receptors originated from a human donor who had recovered from COVID-19.

This clonotype was observed a handful of times. The chain combines TRBV6-1 with TRBJ1-6; the match to TRBD1 covers 7 bases. Losses at the gene ends were 10 bases for V and 10 bases for J; bases not matched to a gene: 13. The CDR3 is made up of 14 amino acids. Germline CDR1 MNHNS, CDR2 SASEGT. The CDR3 region has the DNA TGTGCCACCTCGCCCACCACAGGGGTATCACCCCTCCACTTT. Amino acid sequence: CATSPTTGVSPLHF.

Note on this clonotype: A junction end diverges from the germline sequence, so it may reflect a read error. The V gene is TRBV7-9, the J gene TRBJ2-1, with D perhaps TRBD1 (6 bases). This CDR3 is built from 14 residues. Germline-derived CDR1 and CDR2 are SEHNR and FQNEAQ (reference sequence). CDR3 coding DNA: TGTGCCAGCAGCTCGATGAGCAACAGGGCCCGACTGGTCTTC. Its translation is CASSSMSNRARLVF.

Remarks on this clonotype: The junction departs from germline at one end; a sequencing error may be responsible. The chain joins TRBV11-2 to TRBJ1-2, with D possibly matching TRBD1 (5 bases). The length of the CDR3 is 14 residues. Germline V gives CDR1 SGHAT, CDR2 FQNNGV. The CDR3, as DNA: TGTGCCAGCAGTCGGGCAGGGTCTAACTGTGGCTACACCTTC. This sequence encodes CASSRAGSNCGYTF. Together with reference TRBV11-2 and TRBJ1-2, the CDR3 gives the full variable domain: EAGVAQSPRYKIIEKRQSVAFWCNPISGHATLYWYQQILGQGPKLLIQFQNNGVVDDSQLPKDRFSAERLKGVDSTLKIQPAKLEDSAVYLCASSRAGSNCGYTFGSGTRLTVV.

This chain uses TRBV6-2 or TRBV6-3 with TRBJ2-7; a weak D match, TRBD2 (5 bases). V lost 6 bases and J 11 bases, leaving 20 bases between the germline ends. Germline V gives CDR1 MNHEY, CDR2 SVGEGT. The CDR3 is made up of 13 amino acids. The CDR3 reads CASRTTAIATEYF. The CDR3 nucleotides read TGTGCCAGCAGGACCACGGCCATAGCGACCGAGTACTTC.

The genes are TRBV20-1 and TRBJ1-5, with D perhaps TRBD1 (5 bases). The CDR3 is 12 residues long. V gave up 5 bases and J gave up 4 bases, with 9 bases separating them. Germline V gives CDR1 DFQATT, CDR2 SNEGSKA (reference sequence). CDR3 in DNA: TGCAGTGCTGGAGGGACTAATCAGCCCCAGCATTTT. It encodes CSAGGTNQPQHF.

The CDR3 coding sequence is TGTGCCTGGACGGAGGGGCAGGGAAATTCACCCCTCCACTTT. Residues: CAWTEGQGNSPLHF. The rearrangement links TRBV30 to TRBJ1-6; D might be TRBD1 (5 bases). The CDR3 contains 14 residues. Trimming took 4 bases from V and 7 from J, leaving 14 bases between them. Germline CDR1 reads GTSNPN; CDR2 reads SVGIG (reference sequence).

Here the CDR3 reads CASSQEVTGDTEAFF. The DNA for the CDR3 is TGCGCCAGCAGCCAAGAGGTGACAGGGGACACTGAAGCTTTCTTT. This chain joins TRBV4-1 and TRBJ1-1; 8 bases fit TRBD1. The CDR3 runs 15 residues. Germline CDR1 reads MGHRA; CDR2 reads YSYEKL. Unmatched junction bases numbered 3, after V lost 0 bases and J lost 3 bases.

The rearrangement links TRBV6-2 or TRBV6-3 to TRBJ1-6, with D possibly being TRBD1 (5 bases). CDR1 and CDR2 from the germline V gene are MNHEY and SVGEGT. Trimming shortened V by 4 bases and J by 9 bases, and 10 bases separated the two germline ends. CDR3 length equals 13 residues. The CDR3 bases are TGTGCCAGCAGTTGGGGGGTTCGTTCACCCCTCCACTTT. Its protein product is CASSWGVRSPLHF.

V gene TRBV20-1 combines with J gene TRBJ1-2; 12 positions match TRBD1. CDR1 and CDR2 (germline): DFQATT, SNEGSKA (reference sequence). The length of the CDR3 is 15 residues. V trimming: 3 bases; J trimming: 8 bases; junction bases outside the gene matches: 10. The DNA for the CDR3 is TGCAGTGCTAGCATACCGGGACAGGGGGCGAAGGGCTACACCTTC. Its translation: CSASIPGQGAKGYTF.

The chain has TRBV6-1 and TRBJ2-3; D tentatively reads TRBD1 or TRBD2 (6 bases each). CDR1 and CDR2 from the germline V gene are MNHNS and SASEGT. Trimming shortened V by 1 base and J by 5 bases, and 13 bases separated the two germline ends. This CDR3 has 15 residues. CDR3 amino acids: CASSEVRGAGDTQYF. DNA of the CDR3: TGTGCCAGCAGTGAAGTTAGGGGGGCCGGAGATACGCAGTATTTT.

In its sample, this clonotype was seen once. The genes are TRBV25-1 and TRBJ2-6, with 9 bases that match TRBD2. Germline V gene lookup returns CDR1 MGHDK and CDR2 SYGVNS. There are 13 residues in the CDR3. V shed 6 bases and J 8 bases; nucleotides not matched to a gene: 2. CDR3: CASRRGGTNVLTF. The CDR3 DNA is TGTGCCAGCAGGCGGGGGGGAACCAACGTCCTGACTTTC.

The rearrangement uses TRBV7-8 and TRBJ2-2, with 12 bases fitting TRBD1. V lost 11 bases and J lost 2; bases outside the gene matches: 9. The CDR3 has 16 residues. Germline CDR1 is SGHVS and CDR2 is FQNEAQ. Here the CDR3 DNA reads TGTGCCCGCGGGACAGGGGGCGATCGAAACACCGGGGAGCTGTTTTTT. It specifies CARGTGGDRNTGELFF.

This clonotype was seen a few times. The rearrangement uses TRBV6-1 and TRBJ1-1; 7 nucleotides match TRBD1. Germline values: CDR1 MNHNS, CDR2 SASEGT. The CDR3 length is 15 residues. V gave up 3 bases and J gave up 0 bases; unmatched junction bases: 4. DNA for the CDR3: TGTGCCAGCAGTGATGGGGGACAGATGAACACTGAAGCTTTCTTT. It encodes CASSDGGQMNTEAFF.

CDR3 DNA: TGTGCCAGCAGTGTCGGACAGGGAATTGATCAGCCCCAGCATTTT. This sequence encodes CASSVGQGIDQPQHF. The chain is built from TRBV9 and TRBJ1-5; 8 nucleotides match TRBD1. The CDR3 length is 15 residues. J lost 5 bases, V lost 5 bases, and 9 bases had no gene match. Germline values: CDR1 SGDLS, CDR2 YYNGEE.